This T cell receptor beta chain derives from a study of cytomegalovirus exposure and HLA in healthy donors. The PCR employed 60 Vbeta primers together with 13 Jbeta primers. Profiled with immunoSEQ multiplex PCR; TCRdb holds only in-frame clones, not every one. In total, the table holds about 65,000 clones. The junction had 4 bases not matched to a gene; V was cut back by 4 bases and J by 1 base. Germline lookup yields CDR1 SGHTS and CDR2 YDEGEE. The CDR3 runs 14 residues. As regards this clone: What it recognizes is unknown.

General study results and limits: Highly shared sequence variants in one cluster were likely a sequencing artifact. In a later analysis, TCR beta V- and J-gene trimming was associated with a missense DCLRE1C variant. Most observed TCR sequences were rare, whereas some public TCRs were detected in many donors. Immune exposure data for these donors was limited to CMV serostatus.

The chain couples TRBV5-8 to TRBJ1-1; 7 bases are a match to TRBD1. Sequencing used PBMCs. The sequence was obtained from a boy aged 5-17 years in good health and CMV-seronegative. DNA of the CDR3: TGTGCCAGCAGCAAAGGACAGGCGAACACTGAAGCTTTCTTT. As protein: CASSKGQANTEAFF.